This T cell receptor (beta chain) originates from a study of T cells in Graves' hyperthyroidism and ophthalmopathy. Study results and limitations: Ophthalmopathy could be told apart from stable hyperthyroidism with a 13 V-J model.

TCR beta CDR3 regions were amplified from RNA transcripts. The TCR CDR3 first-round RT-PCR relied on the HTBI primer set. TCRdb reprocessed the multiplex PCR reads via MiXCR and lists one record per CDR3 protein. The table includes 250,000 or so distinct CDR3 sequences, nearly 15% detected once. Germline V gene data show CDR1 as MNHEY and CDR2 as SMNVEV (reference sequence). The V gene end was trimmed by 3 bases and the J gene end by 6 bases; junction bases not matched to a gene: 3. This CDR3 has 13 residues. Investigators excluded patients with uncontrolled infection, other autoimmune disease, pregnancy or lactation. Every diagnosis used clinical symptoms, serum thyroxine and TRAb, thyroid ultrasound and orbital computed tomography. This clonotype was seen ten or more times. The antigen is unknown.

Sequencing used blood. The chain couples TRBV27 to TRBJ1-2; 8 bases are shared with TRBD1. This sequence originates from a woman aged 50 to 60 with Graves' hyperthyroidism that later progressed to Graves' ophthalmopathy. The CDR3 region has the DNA TGTGCCAGCAGTTTCGACAGGGGCCATGGCTACACCTTC. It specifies CASSFDRGHGYTF.